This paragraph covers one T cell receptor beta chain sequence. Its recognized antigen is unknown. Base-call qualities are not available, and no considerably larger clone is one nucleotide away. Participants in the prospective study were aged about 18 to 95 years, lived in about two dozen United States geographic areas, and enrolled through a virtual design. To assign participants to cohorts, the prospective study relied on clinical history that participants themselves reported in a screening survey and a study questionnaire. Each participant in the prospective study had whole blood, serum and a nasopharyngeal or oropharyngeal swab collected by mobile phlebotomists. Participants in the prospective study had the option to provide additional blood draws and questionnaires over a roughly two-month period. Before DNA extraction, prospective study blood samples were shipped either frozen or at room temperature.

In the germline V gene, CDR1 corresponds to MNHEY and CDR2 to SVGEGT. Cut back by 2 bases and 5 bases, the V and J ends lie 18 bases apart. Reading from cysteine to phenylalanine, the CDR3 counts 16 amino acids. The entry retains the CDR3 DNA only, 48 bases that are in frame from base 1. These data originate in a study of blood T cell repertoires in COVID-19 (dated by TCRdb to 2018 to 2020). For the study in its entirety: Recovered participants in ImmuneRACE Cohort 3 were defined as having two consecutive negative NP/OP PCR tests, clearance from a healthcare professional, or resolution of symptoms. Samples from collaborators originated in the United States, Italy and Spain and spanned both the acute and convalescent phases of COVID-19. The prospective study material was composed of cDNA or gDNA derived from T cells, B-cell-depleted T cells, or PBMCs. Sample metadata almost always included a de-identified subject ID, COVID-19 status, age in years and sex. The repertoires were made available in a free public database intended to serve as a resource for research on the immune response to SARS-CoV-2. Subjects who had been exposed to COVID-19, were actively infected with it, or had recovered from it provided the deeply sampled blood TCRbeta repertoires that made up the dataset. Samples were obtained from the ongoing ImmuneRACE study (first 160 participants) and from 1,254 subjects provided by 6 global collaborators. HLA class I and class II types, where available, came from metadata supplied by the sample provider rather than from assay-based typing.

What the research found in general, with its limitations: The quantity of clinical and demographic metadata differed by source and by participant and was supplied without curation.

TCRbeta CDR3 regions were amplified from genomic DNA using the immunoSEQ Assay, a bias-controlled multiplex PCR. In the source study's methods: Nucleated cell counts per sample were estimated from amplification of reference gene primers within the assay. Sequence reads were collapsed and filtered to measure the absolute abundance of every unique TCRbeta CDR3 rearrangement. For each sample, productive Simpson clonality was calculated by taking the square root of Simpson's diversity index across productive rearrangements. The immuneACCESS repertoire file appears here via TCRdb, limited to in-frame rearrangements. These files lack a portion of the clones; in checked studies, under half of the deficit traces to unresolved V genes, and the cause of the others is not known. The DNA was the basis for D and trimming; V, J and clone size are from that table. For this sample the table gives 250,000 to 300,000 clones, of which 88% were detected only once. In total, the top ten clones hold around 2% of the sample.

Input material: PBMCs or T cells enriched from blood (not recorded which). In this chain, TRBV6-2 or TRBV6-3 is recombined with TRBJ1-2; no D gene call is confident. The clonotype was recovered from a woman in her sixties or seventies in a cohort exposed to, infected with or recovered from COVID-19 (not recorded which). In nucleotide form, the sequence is TGTGCCAGCAGTTACCGCGAAGGTCGACACCTATATGGCTACACCTTC. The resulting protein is CASSYREGRHLYGYTF.